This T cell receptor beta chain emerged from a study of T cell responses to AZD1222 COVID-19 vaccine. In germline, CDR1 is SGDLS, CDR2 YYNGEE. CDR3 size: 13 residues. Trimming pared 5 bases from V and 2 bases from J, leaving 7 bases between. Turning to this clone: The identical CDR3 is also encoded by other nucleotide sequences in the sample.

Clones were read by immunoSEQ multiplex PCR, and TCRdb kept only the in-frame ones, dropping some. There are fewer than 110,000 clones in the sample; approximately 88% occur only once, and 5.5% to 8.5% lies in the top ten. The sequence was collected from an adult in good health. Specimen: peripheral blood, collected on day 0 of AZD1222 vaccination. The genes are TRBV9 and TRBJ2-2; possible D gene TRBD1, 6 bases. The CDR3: CASRQGNTGELFF. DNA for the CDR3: TGTGCCAGCAGACAGGGAAACACCGGGGAGCTGTTTTTT.